This TCR beta chain was sequenced in a study of blood T cell repertoires in COVID-19. Study overall: PBMCs, B-cell-depleted T cells, or T cells provided the cDNA or gDNA that made up the material.

Original handling: Nucleated cell number was recorded as an estimate derived from reference gene primer amplification. Clones were read by immunoSEQ multiplex PCR, and TCRdb kept only the in-frame ones, dropping some. The V and J calls and clone size come from that table; D and trimming were worked out from the DNA. The data show roughly 220,000 clones, approximately 80% seen once. V was clipped by 8 bases and J by 2 bases; unmatched bases: 3. The CDR3 consists of 13 residues. The germline V gene encodes CDR1 MDHEN and CDR2 SYDVKM. The sequence was obtained from a woman aged 40 to 49 with acute COVID-19. The specimen sequenced was PBMCs or T cells enriched from blood (not recorded which). The chain joins TRBV28 to TRBJ2-7, with 10 bases aligning to TRBD2. The CDR3 is CASWTSGPYEQYF. CDR3 DNA sequence: TGTGCCAGCTGGACTAGCGGCCCCTACGAGCAGTACTTC.